Presented here are 9 T cell receptor beta chains from one specimen sequenced in a study of Ad26.COV2.S vaccination and SARS-CoV-2 variants. Treatment noted: around 19 received Ad26.COV2.S at low or high dose, single or two shots; about 5 received placebo; per-sample allocation not given. Samples analyzed were those drawn on day 63 after the first vaccine or placebo injection. TCRdb's table, derived via immunoSEQ multiplex PCR, lists solely in-frame clones and lacks some. The sample has a few hundred thousand clones, roughly 90% seen once. The source was peripheral blood, collected in a trial of Ad26.COV2.S vaccine versus placebo. Source of these receptors: a person between 18 and 59 years old who received the Ad26.COV2.S COVID-19 vaccine or a placebo.

The chain couples TRBV9 to TRBJ2-2; a weak D match, TRBD1 (6 bases). Trimming pared 3 bases from V and 7 bases from J, leaving 7 bases between. The germline V gene has CDR1 SGDLS and CDR2 YYNGEE. This CDR3 has 12 residues. CDR3 sequence (DNA): TGTGCCAGCAGCGCACAGGGCGGGGAGCTGTTTTTT. Translating it yields CASSAQGGELFF.

CDR3 DNA: TGTGCCAGCAGCACGGGTTTTTCCTACGAGCAGTACTTC. It codes for CASSTGFSYEQYF. The rearrangement links TRBV7-9 to TRBJ2-7; D unclear. The V end was cut by 5 bases, the J end by 1 base, with 9 bases between. Germline values: CDR1 SEHNR, CDR2 FQNEAQ (reference sequence). CDR3 length equals 13 residues.

The chain has TRBV19 and TRBJ2-3; 11 bases align to TRBD1. The germline CDR1 and CDR2 sequences are LNHDA and SQIVND (reference sequence). CDR3 length: 16 residues. Losses at the gene ends were 4 bases for V and 5 bases for J; bases not matched to a gene: 8. The CDR3 spells CASSRGQGAVIDTQYF. DNA of the CDR3: TGTGCCAGTAGTAGAGGACAGGGGGCGGTTATAGATACGCAGTATTTT.

The V and J genes are TRBV9 and TRBJ2-3; 7 nucleotides line up with TRBD2. In germline, CDR1 is SGDLS, CDR2 YYNGEE. The CDR3 extends over 16 amino acids. The trim removed 0 bases at V and 1 base at J, leaving 5 bases unmatched. CDR3 amino acids: CASSVGTSERTDTQYF. CDR3 nucleotide sequence: TGTGCCAGCAGCGTAGGTACTAGCGAACGCACAGATACGCAGTATTTT.

V usage is TRBV3-1 (or the pseudogene TRBV3-2) and J usage is TRBJ1-5; D unresolved. Trimming cost V 2 bases and J 1 base, with 9 bases left between them. CDR3 size: 15 residues. Germline assignment: CDR1 LGHDT and CDR2 YNNKEL (reference sequence). The CDR3 DNA reads TGTGCCAGCAGCCAATCAGTACAGAGCAATCAGCCCCAGCATTTT. It codes for CASSQSVQSNQPQHF.

The genes are TRBV7-3 and TRBJ2-1; 9 nucleotides agree with TRBD2. CDR1 and CDR2 from the germline V gene are SGHTA and FQGTGA. The ends lost 5 bases at V and 6 bases at J; junction bases unmatched: 8. CDR3 length: 15 amino acids. The CDR3 here is CASSTGTSSGNEQFF. The CDR3 region has the DNA TGTGCCAGCAGCACCGGGACTAGCTCCGGCAATGAGCAGTTCTTC.

This clone was seen once. The genes are TRBV4-1 and TRBJ1-1, with D hard to call. Trimming stripped 0 bases from V and 7 bases from J, with 12 bases between. CDR1 MGHRA and CDR2 YSYEKL come from the germline V gene. This CDR3 has 14 residues. CDR3 DNA sequence: TGCGCCAGCAGCCAAGAATTTTCCGGGAGTGAAGCTTTCTTT. This encodes CASSQEFSGSEAFF.

The chain combines TRBV9 with TRBJ2-1; TRBD1 aligns across 7 bases. The CDR3 is made up of 14 amino acids. Germline CDR1 and CDR2: SGDLS and YYNGEE. Trimming took 3 bases from V and 8 from J; bases not matched to a gene: 8. The CDR3 region has the DNA TGTGCCAGCAGCGAGGGGGCCCCCGTCCATGAGCAGTTCTTC. It encodes CASSEGAPVHEQFF.

The chain recombines TRBV12-5 with TRBJ2-7; D may correspond to TRBD1 or TRBD2 (5 bases each). CDR1 and CDR2 (germline): LGHNT, FRNRAP. Trimming removed 0 bases at V and 6 bases at J, with 9 bases between. The CDR3 has 13 amino acids. The CDR3 reads CASGLVLGGEQYF. The CDR3 DNA follows: TGTGCTAGTGGTTTGGTACTTGGGGGCGAGCAGTACTTC. Using reference TRBV12-5 and TRBJ2-7 for the parts outside the CDR3, the full variable domain is DARVTQTPRHKVTEMGQEVTMRCQPILGHNTVFWYRQTMMQGLELLAYFRNRAPLDDSGMPKDRFSAEMPDATLATLKIQPSEPRDSAVYFCASGLVLGGEQYFGPGTRLTVT.